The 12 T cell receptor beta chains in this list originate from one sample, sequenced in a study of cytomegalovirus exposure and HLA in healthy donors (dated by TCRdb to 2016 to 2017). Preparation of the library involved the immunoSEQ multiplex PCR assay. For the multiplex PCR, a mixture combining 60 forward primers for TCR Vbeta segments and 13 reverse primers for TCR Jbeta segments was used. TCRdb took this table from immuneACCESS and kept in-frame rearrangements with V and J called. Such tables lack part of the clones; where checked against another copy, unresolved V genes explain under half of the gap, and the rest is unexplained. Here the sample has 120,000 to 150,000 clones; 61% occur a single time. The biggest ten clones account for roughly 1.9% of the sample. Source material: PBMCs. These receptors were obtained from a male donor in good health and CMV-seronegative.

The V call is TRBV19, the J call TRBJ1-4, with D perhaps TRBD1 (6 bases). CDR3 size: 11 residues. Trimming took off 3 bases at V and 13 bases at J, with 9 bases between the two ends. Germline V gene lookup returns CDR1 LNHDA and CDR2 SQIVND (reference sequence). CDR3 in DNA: TGTGCCAGTAGTATCAGGGGCTTACTGTTTTTT. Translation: CASSIRGLLFF.

The CDR3 coding sequence is TGTGCCAGCAGCCCCGCGCCAGGCTCTGGGGCCAACGTCCTGACTTTC. Translated: CASSPAPGSGANVLTF. J is TRBJ2-6 and V is TRBV7-8; no clear D. V lost 5 bases, J lost 0 bases, and 11 bases lay in between. The CDR3 runs to 16 residues. The germline CDR1 and CDR2 sequences are SGHVS and FQNEAQ.

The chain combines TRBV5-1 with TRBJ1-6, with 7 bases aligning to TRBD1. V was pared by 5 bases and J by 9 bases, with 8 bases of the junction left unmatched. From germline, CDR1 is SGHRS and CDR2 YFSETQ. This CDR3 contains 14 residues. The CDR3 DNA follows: TGCGCCAGCAGTTATGGGACAGAGCTTTCACCCCTCCACTTT. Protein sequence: CASSYGTELSPLHF.

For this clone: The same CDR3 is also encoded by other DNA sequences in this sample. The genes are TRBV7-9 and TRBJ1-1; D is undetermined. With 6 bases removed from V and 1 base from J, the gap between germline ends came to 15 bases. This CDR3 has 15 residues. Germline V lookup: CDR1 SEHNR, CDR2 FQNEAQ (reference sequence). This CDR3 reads CASRERRGKNTEAFF. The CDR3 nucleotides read TGTGCCAGCAGGGAGCGGAGAGGGAAGAACACTGAAGCTTTCTTT.

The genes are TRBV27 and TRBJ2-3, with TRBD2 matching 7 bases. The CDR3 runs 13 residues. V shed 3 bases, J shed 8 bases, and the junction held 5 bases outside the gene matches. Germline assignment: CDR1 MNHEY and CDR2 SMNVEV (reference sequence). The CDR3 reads CASSFAGVATQYF. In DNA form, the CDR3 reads TGTGCCAGCAGTTTTGCGGGGGTGGCTACGCAGTATTTT.

The CDR3 bases are TGTGCCAGCAGTTCACACTACAATGAGCAGTTCTTC. It yields the protein CASSSHYNEQFF. This chain joins TRBV27 and TRBJ2-1, with D uncertain. Germline V gene data show CDR1 as MNHEY and CDR2 as SMNVEV (reference sequence). Trimming left V 4 bases short and J 3 bases short, with 4 bases between. The CDR3 totals 12 residues.

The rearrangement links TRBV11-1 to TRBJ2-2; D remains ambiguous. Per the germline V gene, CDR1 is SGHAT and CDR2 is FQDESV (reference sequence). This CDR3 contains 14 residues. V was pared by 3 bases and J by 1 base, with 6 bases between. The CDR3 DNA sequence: TGTGCCAGCAGCTTGTTTAAGAACACCGGGGAGCTGTTTTTT. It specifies CASSLFKNTGELFF.

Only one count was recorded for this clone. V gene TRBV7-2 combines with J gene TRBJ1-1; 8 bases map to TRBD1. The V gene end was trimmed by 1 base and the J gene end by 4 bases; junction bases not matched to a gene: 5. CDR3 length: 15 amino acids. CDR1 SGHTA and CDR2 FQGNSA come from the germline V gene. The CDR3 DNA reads TGTGCCAGCAGCTTAGGACAGGGGATGATCACTGAAGCTTTCTTT. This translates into CASSLGQGMITEAFF.

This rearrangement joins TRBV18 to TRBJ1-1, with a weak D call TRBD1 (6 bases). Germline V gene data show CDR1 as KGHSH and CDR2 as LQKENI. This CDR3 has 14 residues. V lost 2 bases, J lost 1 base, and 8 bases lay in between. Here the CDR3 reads CASSPLQGNTEAFF. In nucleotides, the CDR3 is TGTGCCAGCTCACCATTACAGGGGAACACTGAAGCTTTCTTT.

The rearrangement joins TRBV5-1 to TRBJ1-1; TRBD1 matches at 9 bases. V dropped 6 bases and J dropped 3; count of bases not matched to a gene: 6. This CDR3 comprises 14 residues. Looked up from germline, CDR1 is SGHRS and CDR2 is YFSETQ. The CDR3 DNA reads TGCGCCAGCAAAAAACAGGGGGCGGACACTGAAGCTTTCTTT. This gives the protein CASKKQGADTEAFF.

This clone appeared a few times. In DNA, the CDR3 is TGCGCCAGCAGCGTTGAGTCTGGTGCGGGAGGCACAGATACGCAGTATTTT. It translates to CASSVESGAGGTDTQYF. The V call is TRBV5-1, the J call TRBJ2-3; 7 bases align to TRBD2. The germline gives CDR1 SGHRS, CDR2 YFSETQ. CDR3 length equals 17 residues. V was clipped by 4 bases and J by 1 base; unmatched bases: 12.

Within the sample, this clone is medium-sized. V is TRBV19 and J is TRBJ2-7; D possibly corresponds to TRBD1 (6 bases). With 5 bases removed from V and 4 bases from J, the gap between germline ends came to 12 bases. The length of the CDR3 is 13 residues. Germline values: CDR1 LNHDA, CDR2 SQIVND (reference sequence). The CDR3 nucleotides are TGTGCCAGTAGTTTACAGGGTCGATACGAGCAGTACTTC. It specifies CASSLQGRYEQYF.